What follows is one T cell receptor (beta chain) and its context. As handled by the study authors: Amplification with reference gene primers provided the estimates of nucleated cell counts. The protocol was immunoSEQ multiplex PCR, while the TCRdb copy is restricted to in-frame clones and leaves out a portion. Clone size and the V and J calls come from that table; the DNA yielded D and trimming. The sample gives 190,000 or so clones, around 87% of which show up once; 2.5% to 3.5% is in the top ten. These data come from a study of blood T cell repertoires in COVID-19. Study background: Sources were T cells, B-cell-depleted T cells, or PBMCs; the material itself was cDNA or gDNA.

Per the germline V gene, CDR1 is MRHNA and CDR2 is SNTAGT. J gave up 7 bases and V 7 bases, and 23 bases lay outside the gene matches. This CDR3 has 18 residues. The chain links TRBV6-4 to TRBJ1-1; 8 bases are shared with TRBD1. This clonotype originated in a man aged 35 to 55 with active or convalescent COVID-19. Specimen: peripheral blood. CDR3 in amino acids: CASILIQGARADYSEAFF. CDR3 bases: TGTGCCAGCATACTAATCCAGGGGGCGCGAGCCGATTATAGTGAAGCTTTCTTT.